The 14 T cell receptor beta chains listed next were all sequenced from one sample in a study of OX40 agonist ivuxolimab in advanced cancers. Using immunoSEQ multiplex PCR, the repertoire was profiled, and TCRdb retains in-frame clones only, with some absent. The sample includes tens of thousands of clones, 80% to 95% of them seen just once. Here the sequenced sample was CD4+ or CD8+ T cells sorted from blood, taken in a trial of the OX40 agonist ivuxolimab. These receptors all come from an adult with an advanced solid tumor such as melanoma, head and neck, liver or kidney cancer.

The chain combines TRBV19 with TRBJ2-5; D is unclear. The CDR3 is made up of 15 amino acids. V lost 5 bases to trimming and J lost 4 bases, with 17 bases between them. Germline V gives CDR1 LNHDA, CDR2 SQIVND (reference sequence). The CDR3, as DNA: TGTGCCAGTAGTCAAGGTAGTTGGGTTACAGAGACCCAGTACTTC. Translating it yields CASSQGSWVTETQYF.

The rearrangement joins TRBV11-2 to TRBJ1-1; D gene uncertain. V dropped 1 base and J dropped 4 bases, with 10 bases sitting between them. CDR1 is SGHAT, CDR2 FQNNGV, per germline. CDR3 length equals 14 residues. CDR3 amino acids: CASSLVVGSTEAFF. CDR3 nucleotide sequence: TGTGCCAGCAGCTTAGTCGTGGGGTCCACTGAAGCTTTCTTT.

V and J are TRBV4-2 and TRBJ1-1; D unclear. The CDR3 runs to 13 residues. V shed 4 bases and J shed 4 bases, with 10 bases lying between them. CDR1 and CDR2 from the germline V gene are LGHNA and YNFKEQ. The CDR3 sequence is CASSPSRRTEAFF. CDR3 DNA sequence: TGTGCCAGCAGCCCAAGCAGACGCACTGAAGCTTTCTTT.

V gene TRBV14 combines with J gene TRBJ2-7, with D possibly TRBD2 on 5 matching bases. This CDR3 has 13 amino acids. Germline V CDR1 and CDR2: SGHDN, FVKESK. V shed 6 bases and J shed 1 base, with 10 bases lying between them. CDR3 nucleotide sequence: TGTGCCAGCAGGCGGACTCCTTCCTACGAGCAGTACTTC. Translation: CASRRTPSYEQYF.

The chain carries TRBV27 and TRBJ2-5; 9 bases match TRBD2. Germline V gene lookup returns CDR1 MNHEY and CDR2 SMNVEV (reference sequence). This CDR3 region has 15 residues. V gave up 5 bases and J gave up 2 bases; unmatched junction bases: 6. The CDR3 sequence: CASSIGLALQETQYF. As DNA, the CDR3 is TGTGCCAGCAGTATCGGACTAGCGCTACAAGAGACCCAGTACTTC.

The gene calls are TRBV19 and TRBJ2-7; weak D call: TRBD2 (6 bases). CDR3 length equals 13 residues. Trimming removed 8 bases at V and 3 bases at J, with 14 bases between. Germline CDR1 reads LNHDA; CDR2 reads SQIVND (reference sequence). In DNA, the CDR3 is TGTGCCAGTTCGGGAGTCCGCGGCTACGAGCAGTACTTC. Its translation: CASSGVRGYEQYF.

Remarks on this clone: At one end the junction does not follow the germline gene, possibly because of a read error. This chain links TRBV7-7 with TRBJ2-5; 10 nucleotides line up with TRBD2. The CDR3 covers 16 residues. CDR1 SSHAT and CDR2 FNYEAQ come from the germline V gene (reference sequence). The CDR3 nucleotides read TGTGCTAGCAGCTTAGCGCGAGCTAGCGGGAGCAATACCCAGTACTTC. It translates to CASSLARASGSNTQYF. The entire variable domain, with the rest obtained from reference TRBV7-7 and TRBJ2-5, is as follows: GAGVSQSPRYKVTKRGQDVTLRCDPISSHATLYWYQQALGQGPEFLTYFNYEAQPDKSGLPSDRFSAERPEGSISTLTIQRTEQRDSAMYRCASSLARASGSNTQYFGPGTRLLVL.

V is TRBV28 and J is TRBJ2-2, with TRBD2 as a possible D gene (5 bases). The CDR3 sequence is 14 residues long. The germline V gene encodes CDR1 MDHEN and CDR2 SYDVKM. Between the trimmed V and J ends, which lost 7 bases and 4 bases, there was a span of 13 bases. CDR3 DNA: TGTGCCAGCACCGAAGGAGCGGTCACCGGGGAGCTGTTTTTT. Translated: CASTEGAVTGELFF.

The chain recombines TRBV2 with TRBJ1-5, with 9 bases fitting TRBD1. Trimming removed 5 bases from V and 4 bases from J; junction bases left unmatched: 6. Looked up from germline, CDR1 is SNHLY and CDR2 is FYNNEI. The CDR3 runs to 15 residues. The DNA for the CDR3 is TGTGCCAGCAGTCAGCGACAGGGGGGTAATCAGCCCCAGCATTTT. As protein: CASSQRQGGNQPQHF.

The V gene is TRBV11-3, the J gene TRBJ2-3, with 7 bases that match TRBD1. V gave up 1 base and J gave up 2 bases; unmatched junction bases: 12. Germline V gene sequence: CDR1 SGHNT, CDR2 YENEEA. The CDR3 has 18 residues. The CDR3 DNA sequence: TGTGCCAGCAGCTTAGGGGGTGGTCCGGGACAGAACACAGATACGCAGTATTTT. Translation gives CASSLGGGPGQNTDTQYF.

The chain combines TRBV7-2 with TRBJ1-5; TRBD1 matches at 10 bases. Germline V gene sequence: CDR1 SGHTA, CDR2 FQGNSA. Germline trimming cut 5 bases from V and 7 bases from J; bases unmatched to any gene: 5. The CDR3 contains 14 residues. CDR3 DNA sequence: TGTGCCAGCAGCCCGGGACAGGGGAGGCAGCCCCAGCATTTT. Protein product: CASSPGQGRQPQHF.

The chain recombines TRBV5-4 with TRBJ2-7; 10 bases line up with TRBD2. Germline values: CDR1 SGHNT, CDR2 YYREEE (reference sequence). Trimming took 4 bases from V and 2 from J; bases not matched to a gene: 12. This CDR3 is 17 amino acids long. The CDR3 region is CASSAGLAVPVPYEQYF. The DNA of the CDR3 is TGTGCCAGCAGCGCAGGACTAGCGGTCCCTGTGCCCTACGAGCAGTACTTC.

V usage is TRBV6-1 and J usage is TRBJ2-3, with a weak D call TRBD2 (5 bases). This CDR3 comprises 14 residues. Trimming removed 1 base at V and 0 bases at J, with 5 bases between. From germline, CDR1 is MNHNS and CDR2 SASEGT. The DNA of the CDR3 is TGTGCCAGCAGTGAAGGCGGGAGCACAGATACGCAGTATTTT. Its translation is CASSEGGSTDTQYF.

This rearrangement joins TRBV18 to TRBJ2-1; D is unresolved. Germline-derived CDR1 and CDR2 are KGHSH and LQKENI. There are 13 residues in the CDR3. V dropped 0 bases and J dropped 16 bases, with 16 bases sitting between them. In nucleotides, the CDR3 is TGTGCCAGCTCACCACCAAGCGACTGGCAGCTTTTCTTC. Amino acids: CASSPPSDWQLFF.